Each of the 22 T cell receptor beta chains below was sequenced from the same sample in a study of T cells after yellow fever vaccination (dated by TCRdb to the late 2010s). The receptor library was made with 5' RACE. Reads for this sample came from an Illumina HiSeq 2500. Starting from the raw public reads, TCRdb applied fastp trimming at Q25, assembled clones with MiXCR and retained in-frame beta chains. Every CDR3 protein is listed once, alongside the most common genes and DNA of its rows. A total of around 530,000 distinct CDR3 sequences appear in this sample, 17% of them only once. 15% to 20% of the sample goes to the ten largest clones. This specimen's treatment or condition label, per the study, means: live attenuated yellow fever vaccine strain. The starting material was PBMCs, obtained about 5 days after the first yellow fever vaccination. Every receptor here comes from a man between 18 and 35 years old who received the YFV17D yellow fever vaccine.

This chain joins TRBV4-1 and TRBJ1-5, with 7 positions matching TRBD1. Germline V gene lookup returns CDR1 MGHRA and CDR2 YSYEKL. V shed 3 bases and J 4 bases; nucleotides not matched to a gene: 12. This CDR3 comprises 17 residues. The DNA of the CDR3 is TGCGCCAGCAGCCAGGTAGGCGGGACAGAACTTAATCAGCCCCAGCATTTT. Its translation: CASSQVGGTELNQPQHF.

This clonotype was seen a few times. V and J are TRBV13 and TRBJ2-1, with 9 nucleotides matching TRBD2. The CDR3 has 16 amino acids. J lost 6 bases, V lost 0 bases, and 6 bases had no gene match. Germline CDR1 reads PRHDT; CDR2 reads FYEKMQ (reference sequence). CDR3 in DNA: TGTGCCAGCAGCTTAGGGGTTAGCGGGGGAGGCAATGAGCAGTTCTTC. Amino acid sequence: CASSLGVSGGGNEQFF. Variable domain in full (rest from reference TRBV13 and TRBJ2-1): AAGVIQSPRHLIKEKRETATLKCYPIPRHDTVYWYQQGPGQDPQFLISFYEKMQSDKGSIPDRFSAQQFSDYHSELNMSSLELGDSALYFCASSLGVSGGGNEQFFGPGTRLTVL.

The chain employs TRBV12-3 or TRBV12-4 and TRBJ2-4; TRBD2 matches 10 bases. CDR3 length: 17 amino acids. J lost 3 bases, V lost 6 bases, and 11 bases had no gene match. The CDR3 bases are TGTGCCAGCAGAGGGGAGAGGACTAGCGGTAACAAAAACATTCAGTACTTC. Amino acid sequence: CASRGERTSGNKNIQYF.

A few counts support this clonotype. This chain connects TRBV28 to TRBJ1-2; perhaps TRBD1 as D (5 bases). Between the trimmed V and J ends, which lost 3 bases and 7 bases, there was a span of 12 bases. CDR3 length: 13 amino acids. CDR1 is MDHEN, CDR2 SYDVKM, per germline. CDR3 protein: CASSFPEGTGYTF. The CDR3 coding sequence is TGTGCCAGCAGTTTCCCCGAAGGGACTGGCTACACCTTC.

This clonotype was recorded a few times. The chain employs TRBV12-3 or TRBV12-4 and TRBJ1-4, with no clear D. The V gene lost 6 bases and the J gene lost 5 bases, with 13 bases spanning the gap. CDR3 length: 14 residues. The CDR3: CASRRTESNEKLFF. Here the CDR3 DNA reads TGTGCCAGCAGACGGACCGAATCGAATGAAAAACTGTTTTTT.

The V and J genes are TRBV4-1 and TRBJ2-4; no firm D call. The CDR3 contains 15 residues. The ends were cut back, 5 bases at V and 9 bases at J, with 20 bases in the middle. CDR1 is MGHRA, CDR2 YSYEKL, per germline. CDR3 sequence reads: CASSLTFGVSGIQYF. In DNA form, the CDR3 reads TGCGCCAGCAGCTTAACTTTTGGGGTTTCCGGCATTCAGTACTTC.

This clonotype was recorded a few times. CDR3 protein: CASSQDRRAETQYF. CDR3 nucleotide sequence: TGTGCCAGCAGCCAAGATCGCAGGGCGGAGACCCAGTACTTC. The rearrangement joins TRBV3-1 to TRBJ2-5; perhaps TRBD1 as D (5 bases). V lost 0 bases and J lost 5, with 10 bases in between. This CDR3 spans 14 amino acids. Germline lookup yields CDR1 LGHDT and CDR2 YNNKEL (reference sequence).

In this sample, this clonotype turned up many times. The rearrangement links TRBV10-3 to TRBJ1-5; D is possibly TRBD1 (5 bases). V was cut by 0 bases and J by 5 bases, with 11 bases left in between. CDR3 length equals 15 residues. The germline gives CDR1 ENHRY, CDR2 SYGVKD. Written as DNA, the CDR3 is TGTGCCATCAGTGAGTCAGGGGCCTCGGATCAGCCCCAGCATTTT. It specifies CAISESGASDQPQHF.

This chain connects TRBV7-2 to TRBJ1-1, with D maybe TRBD1 (6 bases). Germline-derived CDR1 and CDR2 are SGHTA and FQGNSA. The germline V and J ends were trimmed by 4 bases and 4 bases, with 13 bases remaining between them. This CDR3 contains 14 residues. The CDR3 DNA follows: TGTGCCAGCAGCTATCCGGGACATAGCACTGAAGCTTTCTTT. This translates into CASSYPGHSTEAFF.

The V and J genes are TRBV12-3 or TRBV12-4 and TRBJ1-2, with 10 bases aligning to TRBD1. J gave up 6 bases and V 10 bases, and 11 bases lay outside the gene matches. The CDR3 contains 14 residues. For the CDR3, the DNA is TGTGCCACCATGTTGACAGGGGGCAAAAATGGCTACACCTTC. Residues: CATMLTGGKNGYTF.

V gene TRBV7-2 combines with J gene TRBJ2-1; D uncertain. Trimming removed 2 bases at V and 6 bases at J, with 8 bases between. CDR3 length: 13 amino acids. Germline loops: CDR1 SGHTA, CDR2 FQGNSA. The CDR3 DNA is TGTGCCAGCAGCTTAAGTTGGCTCAATGAGCAGTTCTTC. It encodes CASSLSWLNEQFF.

The chain employs TRBV2 and TRBJ2-1, with D maybe TRBD2 (6 bases). Looked up from germline, CDR1 is SNHLY and CDR2 is FYNNEI. Trimming pared 7 bases from V and 6 bases from J, leaving 16 bases between. The CDR3 loop spans 14 amino acids. The CDR3 sequence is CASTVGTWGNEQFF. The CDR3 coding sequence is TGTGCCAGCACTGTCGGGACTTGGGGCAATGAGCAGTTCTTC.

This clonotype was seen only a few times. The chain carries TRBV6-1 and TRBJ2-3, with D tentatively TRBD1 (6 bases). V was pared by 2 bases and J by 6 bases, with 15 bases between. The CDR3 is 15 amino acids. CDR1 is MNHNS, CDR2 SASEGT, per germline. CDR3 in DNA: TGTGCCAGCAGTGAACAGGGGCCGCTCCGGGATACGCAGTATTTT. Translating it yields CASSEQGPLRDTQYF.

This clonotype has at least ten counts. The chain joins TRBV5-4 to TRBJ2-3, with 8 bases identical to TRBD1. Trimming at V came to 4 bases and at J to 4 bases, leaving 5 bases not matched to a gene. The CDR3 length is 14 residues. The V gene's germline CDR1 is SGHNT and CDR2 YYREEE (reference sequence). This chain's CDR3 is CASSPGQGSDTQYF. The CDR3 DNA sequence: TGTGCCAGCAGCCCAGGACAGGGCTCAGATACGCAGTATTTT.

This clonotype was observed a few times. The chain couples TRBV15 to TRBJ1-6, with D tentatively TRBD1 (5 bases). The CDR3 runs to 16 residues. The V gene lost 5 bases and the J gene lost 6 bases, with 17 bases spanning the gap. Germline CDR1 LNHNV, CDR2 YYDKDF (reference sequence). The CDR3 DNA sequence: TGTGCCACCAGCGACGGCGGGACGGGGGGTAATTCACCCCTCCACTTT. Encoded protein: CATSDGGTGGNSPLHF.

This clonotype was observed a few times. The rearrangement uses TRBV20-1 and TRBJ2-7; D gene ambiguous. V was pared by 2 bases and J by 1 base, with 6 bases between. The germline CDR1 and CDR2 sequences are DFQATT and SNEGSKA (reference sequence). This CDR3 is built from 12 residues. For the CDR3, the DNA is TGCAGTGCTAGATCAGTTTCCTACGAGCAGTACGTC. This translates into CSARSVSYEQYV.

The V gene is TRBV7-9, the J gene TRBJ2-7; the match to TRBD1 covers 7 bases. With 6 bases clipped from V and 1 base from J, the junction kept 12 bases outside the gene matches. The CDR3 consists of 16 residues. The germline V gene has CDR1 SEHNR and CDR2 FQNEAQ (reference sequence). Here the CDR3 reads CASRIAWDSPSYEQYF. The CDR3 bases are TGTGCCAGCAGAATAGCATGGGACAGCCCTTCCTACGAGCAGTACTTC. The full variable domain, its missing parts supplied by reference TRBV7-9 and TRBJ2-7, is DTGVSQNPRHKITKRGQNVTFRCDPISEHNRLYWYRQTLGQGPEFLTYFQNEAQLEKSRLLSDRFSAERPKGSFSTLEIQRTEQGDSAMYLCASRIAWDSPSYEQYFGPGTRLTVT.

This clonotype showed up just a few times. This chain links TRBV6-2 or TRBV6-3 with TRBJ2-2, with a weak D call TRBD1 (6 bases). Between the trimmed V and J ends, which lost 4 bases and 4 bases, there was a span of 7 bases. This CDR3 is 13 amino acids long. Germline CDR1 and CDR2: MNHEY and SVGEGT. CDR3 loop: CASSWTVTGELFF. CDR3 DNA sequence: TGTGCCAGCAGTTGGACAGTCACCGGGGAGCTGTTTTTT.

The chain couples TRBV6-5 to TRBJ1-2; D is perhaps TRBD1 (5 bases). CDR1 is MNHEY and CDR2 is SVGAGI in the germline V gene. V dropped 2 bases and J dropped 7 bases, with 14 bases sitting between them. The CDR3 runs 14 residues. This CDR3 is CASSYVGVGVGYTF. Here the CDR3 DNA reads TGTGCCAGCAGTTACGTCGGGGTGGGGGTTGGCTACACCTTC.

This clonotype was observed a handful of times. The chain couples TRBV7-2 to TRBJ2-7; D is unclear. This CDR3 has 14 amino acids. Trimming took 3 bases from V and 0 from J, leaving 9 bases between them. Looked up from germline, CDR1 is SGHTA and CDR2 is FQGNSA. This CDR3 reads CASSFGPSSYEQYV. In DNA form, the CDR3 reads TGTGCCAGCAGCTTCGGTCCTAGCTCCTACGAGCAGTACGTC.

This clonotype was counted between two and nine times. The chain couples TRBV29-1 to TRBJ2-3; 14 bases match TRBD2. This CDR3 is built from 15 residues. The trim removed 5 bases at V and 3 bases at J, leaving 4 bases unmatched. Germline V gives CDR1 SQVTM, CDR2 ANQGSEA. CDR3 DNA sequence: TGCAGCGTTACCCGGACTAGCGGGGGGACAGATACGCAGTATTTT. It translates to CSVTRTSGGTDTQYF.

This clonotype was detected a few times. The chain recombines TRBV11-2 with TRBJ2-7; unclear D gene. Trimming shortened V by 4 bases and J by 6 bases, and 7 bases separated the two germline ends. The CDR3 consists of 11 residues. The germline CDR1 and CDR2 sequences are SGHAT and FQNNGV. The CDR3 spells CASSSQVEQYF. The DNA of the CDR3 is TGTGCCAGCAGCTCGCAGGTCGAGCAGTACTTC.